The 25 T cell receptor beta chains below come from one sample, sequenced in a study of blood T cells in healthy people across ages (dated by TCRdb to the mid-2010s). Library creation used 5' RACE. These reads were obtained on an Illumina HiSeq 2500. A second PCR of roughly 6 to 12 cycles was run with a J-beta primer mix and a sample-barcoded 5' primer. In-frame beta chains were kept once TCRdb had trimmed the public reads at Q25 with fastp and called clones with MiXCR. Every entry covers one CDR3 protein and lists the most common genes and DNA from its rows. In this sample the table shows approximately 1.5 million distinct CDR3 sequences, roughly 30% of which occur a single time. 10% to 12% of the sample goes to the ten largest clones. The sample was blood. The receptor set was obtained from a woman aged 25 to 39 in good health.

This clonotype was counted ten times or more. The chain recombines TRBV5-1 with TRBJ1-1; D possibly corresponds to TRBD1 (6 bases). The CDR3 runs 14 residues. V shed 3 bases and J shed 1 base, with 10 bases lying between them. The germline gives CDR1 SGHRS, CDR2 YFSETQ. The CDR3 DNA reads TGCGCCAGCAGCTCCAGGGGTGGGAACACTGAAGCTTTCTTT. Its protein is CASSSRGGNTEAFF.

V is TRBV6-5 and J is TRBJ1-1, with D possibly being TRBD1 (6 bases). CDR1 and CDR2 (germline): MNHEY, SVGAGI. The CDR3 covers 14 residues. The V end was cut by 6 bases, the J end by 0 bases, with 11 bases between. CDR3 bases: TGTGCCAGCAGAACTACAGGGATGAACACTGAAGCTTTCTTT. It specifies CASRTTGMNTEAFF.

This sequence joins TRBV27 and TRBJ1-4, with 7 bases lining up with TRBD1. There are 15 residues in the CDR3. CDR1 is MNHEY and CDR2 is SMNVEV in the germline V gene (reference sequence). After removal of 6 bases from V and 1 base from J, the junction contained 5 bases not matched to a gene. The CDR3 bases are TGTGCCAGCAGCCGAACAGGGGTAACTAATGAAAAACTGTTTTTT. It is translated as CASSRTGVTNEKLFF.

The table lists this clonotype with a few counts. This sequence joins TRBV10-3 and TRBJ1-1, with TRBD1 as a possible D gene (5 bases). This CDR3 is 13 amino acids long. The germline CDR1 and CDR2 sequences are ENHRY and SYGVKD. Trimming took off 3 bases at V and 11 bases at J, with 16 bases between the two ends. The CDR3 sequence: CAISDLSKGSAFF. CDR3 bases: TGTGCCATCAGTGACCTATCGAAGGGGTCCGCTTTCTTT.

This clonotype was detected only a few times. The V gene is TRBV5-1, the J gene TRBJ2-7, with D unclear. Trimming removed 3 bases at V and 2 bases at J, with 12 bases between. Germline CDR1 reads SGHRS; CDR2 reads YFSETQ. The CDR3 loop spans 14 amino acids. CDR3 amino acids: CASSSSNPPYEQYF. In nucleotides, the CDR3 is TGCGCCAGCAGCTCCTCCAACCCCCCCTACGAGCAGTACTTC.

This clonotype was counted many times. The chain is built from TRBV5-1 and TRBJ1-2; TRBD1 agrees at 7 bases. CDR3 size: 14 residues. Germline CDR1 reads SGHRS; CDR2 reads YFSETQ. V shed 6 bases, J shed 4 bases, and the junction held 9 bases outside the gene matches. CDR3 in DNA: TGCGCCAGCACCTACGTTACAGGGGCCTATGGCTACACCTTC. Its translation is CASTYVTGAYGYTF.

The V call is TRBV21-1, the J call TRBJ1-6. TRBV21-1 is tagged as a pseudogene. The CDR3 sequence is 15 residues long. This CDR3 reads CASSKEDPADSPLHF. CDR3 coding DNA: TGTGCCAGCAGCAAAGAGGACCCAGCGGATTCACCCCTCCACTTT.

This chain uses TRBV21-1 with TRBJ2-5. TRBV21-1 counts as a pseudogene. The CDR3 extends over 15 amino acids. CDR3 loop: CASSTQHQCRETQYF. For the CDR3, the DNA is TGTGCCAGCAGCACACAGCATCAATGCCGAGAGACCCAGTACTTC.

This sequence joins TRBV5-1 and TRBJ2-3; TRBD1 matches 9 bases. The CDR3 consists of 16 residues. J lost 4 bases, V lost 0 bases, and 6 bases had no gene match. Germline V gene data show CDR1 as SGHRS and CDR2 as YFSETQ. CDR3 sequence reads: CASSLVAGQGPDTQYF. The CDR3 nucleotides are TGCGCCAGCAGCTTGGTGGCGGGACAGGGTCCAGATACGCAGTATTTT.

J is TRBJ2-7 and V is TRBV28, with D possibly matching TRBD2 (7 bases). Gene TRBJ2-5 matches the end of the DNA better, so the J call may be wrong. The germline V gene has CDR1 MDHEN and CDR2 SYDVKM. The CDR3 is 16 residues long. This chain's CDR3 is CASTATGGRRGETQYF. CDR3 nucleotide sequence: TGTGCCAGCACCGCAACCGGGGGGCGGAGAGGGGAGACCCAGTACTTC.

This chain connects TRBV7-9 to TRBJ2-2; TRBD1 aligns across 8 bases. This CDR3 region has 14 residues. Trimming took 5 bases from V and 8 from J; bases not matched to a gene: 7. Germline V gives CDR1 SEHNR, CDR2 FQNEAQ (reference sequence). The CDR3 DNA is TGTGCCAGCAGCGCTCGGACAGGGAATGGGGAGCTGTTTTTT. This translates into CASSARTGNGELFF.

This clonotype was picked up a small number of times. The J gene is TRBJ1-1, the V gene TRBV6-6, with 8 bases fitting TRBD1. The CDR3 has 15 residues. With V trimmed by 4 bases and J by 1 base, 5 bases remained unmatched. In germline, CDR1 is MNHNY, CDR2 SVGAGI (reference sequence). The CDR3 coding sequence is TGTGCCAGCAGTTCCCAGGGGGCGGGGAACACTGAAGCTTTCTTT. Translating it yields CASSSQGAGNTEAFF.

V is TRBV3-1 and J is TRBJ1-2, with TRBD1 matching over 7 bases. This CDR3 has 15 residues. The germline V gene has CDR1 LGHDT and CDR2 YNNKEL (reference sequence). The junction had 12 bases not matched to a gene; V was cut back by 4 bases and J by 7 bases. The CDR3 loop is CASSPPQPGGTGYTF. CDR3 bases: TGTGCCAGCAGCCCCCCCCAGCCAGGGGGTACTGGCTACACCTTC.

The chain couples TRBV6-5 to TRBJ2-1, with a possible D match to TRBD2 (6 bases). Trimming took 2 bases from V and 7 from J, leaving 15 bases between them. This CDR3 has 15 residues. Germline-derived CDR1 and CDR2 are MNHEY and SVGAGI. The CDR3 DNA follows: TGTGCCAGCAGTTACGGGACGGGAGCGGAAAATGAGCAGTTCTTC. Protein sequence: CASSYGTGAENEQFF.

Comments on this clonotype: Germline and junction disagree at one end, which may indicate a read error. The CDR3 nucleotides read TGTGCCAGCAGCTTAGGTCCAAGCAATGAAAAACCGTTTTTT. Amino acids: CASSLGPSNEKPFF. The chain employs TRBV11-2 and TRBJ1-4; D gene unclear. Per germline, CDR1 SGHAT and CDR2 FQNNGV. The CDR3 runs 14 residues.

This clonotype was counted only a few times. The chain combines TRBV12-5 with TRBJ2-3; D uncertain. Trimming removed 5 bases at V and 2 bases at J, with 5 bases between. This CDR3 comprises 12 residues. Germline V lookup: CDR1 LGHNT, CDR2 FRNRAP. The CDR3 reads CASGRTTDTQYF. The CDR3 DNA reads as TGTGCTAGTGGTCGGACCACAGATACGCAGTATTTT.

The V gene is TRBV10-3, the J gene TRBJ1-2; 7 bases are shared with TRBD1. There are 15 residues in the CDR3. V was pared by 2 bases and J by 5 bases, with 8 bases of the junction left unmatched. In germline, CDR1 is ENHRY, CDR2 SYGVKD. This chain's CDR3 is CAISEPRQGPYGYTF. Written as DNA, the CDR3 is TGTGCCATCAGTGAGCCAAGACAGGGACCTTATGGCTACACCTTC.

The chain carries TRBV5-1 and TRBJ2-3; no clear D gene. V lost 0 bases and J lost 8, with 13 bases in between. CDR1 is SGHRS and CDR2 is YFSETQ in the germline V gene. The CDR3 runs to 14 residues. The CDR3 region is CASSLAQSALTQYF. The DNA for the CDR3 is TGCGCCAGCAGCTTGGCACAGTCAGCACTTACGCAGTATTTT.

V and J are TRBV9 and TRBJ2-5, with 8 nucleotides matching TRBD1. V trimming: 3 bases; J trimming: 11 bases; junction bases outside the gene matches: 15. Germline CDR1 is SGDLS and CDR2 is YYNGEE. There are 15 residues in the CDR3. CDR3 coding DNA: TGTGCCAGCAGCGCCAACAGGGGGTATGGCGATGAGCAGTACTTC. This codes for CASSANRGYGDEQYF.

This clonotype was found many times. The chain has TRBV4-1 and TRBJ2-1, with 11 bases identical to TRBD2. This CDR3 has 14 amino acids. From germline, CDR1 is MGHRA and CDR2 YSYEKL. V lost 6 bases, J lost 6 bases, and 4 bases stayed unmatched. CDR3 DNA: TGCGCCAGCAGTGGGCTAGCGGGAGGCAATGAGCAGTTCTTC. This gives the protein CASSGLAGGNEQFF.

The chain joins TRBV20-1 to TRBJ2-1; D is possibly TRBD1 or TRBD2 (5 bases each). This CDR3 has 15 amino acids. Trimming pared 6 bases from V and 5 bases from J, leaving 20 bases between. Per germline, CDR1 DFQATT and CDR2 SNEGSKA (reference sequence). This chain's CDR3 is CSATPLTGTNNEQFF. In DNA form, the CDR3 reads TGCAGTGCCACCCCACTGACCGGGACCAACAATGAGCAGTTCTTC.

The V call is TRBV6-1, the J call TRBJ1-6; D unclear. Per the germline V gene, CDR1 is MNHNS and CDR2 is SASEGT. The CDR3 loop spans 11 amino acids. Trimming stripped 7 bases from V and 13 bases from J, with 11 bases between. The CDR3 region has the DNA TGTGCCAGCACGGGAAGTCCCCCCCTCCACTTT. It translates to CASTGSPPLHF.

This clonotype has only a few counts. CDR3 DNA sequence: TGTGCCATCAGTGAAGTCGCCAGGGGTTCCCAAGAGACCCAGTACTTC. This translates into CAISEVARGSQETQYF. V is TRBV10-3 and J is TRBJ2-5; perhaps TRBD1 as D (6 bases). Germline V lookup: CDR1 ENHRY, CDR2 SYGVKD. V shed 3 bases and J shed 1 base, with 15 bases lying between them. This CDR3 contains 16 residues.

CDR3 nucleotide sequence: TGTGCCAGCAGCGTCAGCGGGAGGCACTCGAATGAGCAGTTCTTC. Translation: CASSVSGRHSNEQFF. V usage is TRBV9 and J usage is TRBJ2-1, with 9 bases matching TRBD2. Germline lookup yields CDR1 SGDLS and CDR2 YYNGEE. The CDR3 length is 15 residues. V trimming: 2 bases; J trimming: 7 bases; junction bases outside the gene matches: 7.

This clonotype came up a few times. CDR3 protein: CASSLELGGDTQYF. CDR3 in DNA: TGTGCCAGCAGCTTAGAACTAGGTGGGGATACGCAGTATTTT. The chain employs TRBV11-2 and TRBJ2-3, with a possible D match to TRBD2 (5 bases). Between the trimmed V and J ends, which lost 0 bases and 6 bases, there was a span of 10 bases. The CDR3 totals 14 residues. Germline CDR1 SGHAT, CDR2 FQNNGV.